The 10 T cell receptor beta chains below all came from one sample that was sequenced in a study of blood T cell repertoires in COVID-19. Only in-frame clones appear in the TCRdb table, and some are missing; sequencing was by immunoSEQ multiplex PCR. The repertoire holds some 290,000 clones, with roughly nine tenths as singletons. Sequencing was carried out using peripheral blood. These receptors came from a man between 18 and 35 years old with active or convalescent COVID-19.

This sequence joins TRBV2 and TRBJ1-6, with D perhaps matching TRBD1 (5 bases). The V end lost 10 bases, the J end lost 10 bases, and 17 bases lay between the germline ends. Germline V lookup: CDR1 SNHLY, CDR2 FYNNEI. This CDR3 spans 13 amino acids. The CDR3 coding sequence is TGTGCCATCAGGGAAACAGATGGGTCACCCCTCCACTTT. It yields the protein CAIRETDGSPLHF.

V is TRBV9 and J is TRBJ1-4; 11 bases are a match to TRBD1. Germline V gives CDR1 SGDLS, CDR2 YYNGEE. Trimming at V came to 1 base and at J to 4 bases, leaving 6 bases not matched to a gene. The CDR3 is 17 amino acids. CDR3 residues: CASSVSPGTGGNEKLFF. The CDR3 DNA is TGTGCCAGCAGCGTAAGCCCCGGGACAGGGGGTAATGAAAAACTGTTTTTT.

The J gene is TRBJ2-1, the V gene TRBV1; no DNA check was done on the table's D call, TRBD2. TRBV1 is given as a pseudogene. CDR3 length: 16 residues. The CDR3 loop reads CTSSQGGSGGYNEQFF. The CDR3 bases are TGCACCAGCAGCCAAGGGGGCAGCGGGGGCTACAATGAGCAGTTCTTC.

This chain joins TRBV7-9 and TRBJ2-1; 8 bases match TRBD2. Germline values: CDR1 SEHNR, CDR2 FQNEAQ (reference sequence). This CDR3 is built from 15 residues. Trimming removed 2 bases from V and 2 bases from J; junction bases left unmatched: 2. The CDR3 bases are TGTGCCAGCAGCTTAATGGGACTAGCCTACAATGAGCAGTTCTTC. Protein: CASSLMGLAYNEQFF.

V gene TRBV7-9 combines with J gene TRBJ1-1; D is uncertain. Trimming pared 5 bases from V and 1 base from J, leaving 8 bases between. CDR1 and CDR2 from the germline V gene are SEHNR and FQNEAQ (reference sequence). This CDR3 region has 13 residues. The CDR3 protein is CASSVEGNTEAFF. DNA for the CDR3: TGTGCCAGCAGCGTCGAGGGGAACACTGAAGCTTTCTTT.

This clone appeared a single time. The chain has TRBV10-3 and TRBJ1-6; D is perhaps TRBD1 (5 bases). Germline loops: CDR1 ENHRY, CDR2 SYGVKD. Trimming removed 9 bases from V and 8 bases from J, with 11 bases in between. This CDR3 has 12 residues. CDR3 protein: CAMGTGDSPLHF. The DNA of the CDR3 is TGTGCCATGGGGACGGGAGATTCACCCCTCCACTTT.

The gene calls are TRBV28 and TRBJ1-2, with D tentatively TRBD1 (6 bases). The V gene's germline CDR1 is MDHEN and CDR2 SYDVKM. V was pared by 4 bases and J by 5 bases, with 11 bases between. This CDR3 region has 13 residues. In DNA form, the CDR3 reads TGTGCCAGCAGTTCCCACAGGGCTTATGGCTACACCTTC. This codes for CASSSHRAYGYTF.

This clone has just one count. The chain has TRBV7-3 and TRBJ1-5, with 7 bases that match TRBD1. The germline V gene has CDR1 SGHTA and CDR2 FQGTGA. J was trimmed by 7 bases and V by 5 bases; bases with no gene match: 5. This CDR3 contains 13 residues. CDR3 residues: CASSTAGGQPQHF. Written as DNA, the CDR3 is TGTGCCAGCAGCACCGCAGGGGGACAGCCCCAGCATTTT.

The genes are TRBV10-3 and TRBJ1-2; 7 bases are shared with TRBD1. The CDR3 covers 14 residues. V was clipped by 6 bases and J by 0 bases; unmatched bases: 4. The germline CDR1 and CDR2 sequences are ENHRY and SYGVKD. The CDR3 sequence: CAISGQETNYGYTF. CDR3 coding DNA: TGTGCCATCAGCGGACAGGAGACTAACTATGGCTACACCTTC.

This chain joins TRBV12-3 or TRBV12-4 and TRBJ1-6, with unresolved D. This CDR3 contains 13 residues. V gave up 2 bases and J gave up 19 bases, with 18 bases separating them. The CDR3 spells CASSLRAGIEPHF. Here the CDR3 DNA reads TGTGCCAGCAGTTTACGGGCGGGGATTGAACCTCACTTT.